This entry features one T cell receptor (beta chain) sequence. This clonotype was counted between two and nine times. Its antigen target is currently unknown. No qualities accompany the bases; no much larger clone lies one base away. Based on the germline V gene, the CDR1 and CDR2 sequences are LGHNA and YSLEER. Deletion took 1 base off V and 7 bases off J, with a span of 13 bases between the germline ends. The CDR3 has 14 amino acids, counting the end cysteine and phenylalanine. CDR3 DNA is the only sequence kept; it has 42 bases, read in frame from the first base. This sample was taken from a study of T cells after yellow fever vaccination (dated by TCRdb to 2018 to 2020). Context from the whole study: Libraries from fractions with low cell numbers were prepared with the SMART-Seq v4 Ultra Low Input RNA kit. Two healthy male donors made up the cohort, one aged 18 to 29 years and the other aged 30 to 40 years. Blood was drawn at multiple timepoints before and after primary and secondary immunization, with bulk PBMC replicates and cell subsets isolated. To track T-cell clones before and after primary and booster YFV17D yellow fever vaccination, bulk TCR alpha and beta repertoires were sequenced longitudinally. General findings and caveats noted by the study authors: Because only a couple of donors were included in the study, the extent to which the findings can be generalized is limited. Most clones expanded after primary vaccination (roughly 96% of CD4 and 88% of CD8) were re-detected after the booster, suggesting that broad memory maintenance occurred. A small fraction of clonotypes appeared in both the CD4 and CD8 compartments, likely as a result of convergent recombination. FACS-sorted repertoires could contain abundant contaminating clonotypes from the bulk population, so computational filtering was required. Compared with the primary T-cell response, the secondary T-cell response was faster but weaker, reaching its peak on day 5 rather than on day 15.

The treatment or condition label on this specimen signifies: live attenuated yellow fever vaccine strain. A standard Ficoll-Paque protocol was used to isolate PBMCs from peripheral blood. CD4 and CD8 T-cell fractions were isolated with Dynabeads CD4 and CD8 positive selection kits. TriZol was used to extract RNA from bulk PBMCs, from CD4 and CD8 fractions, and from dextramer-positive and dextramer-negative fractions. TCR cDNA was synthesized by 5'RACE template switching, through which a universal primer site and unique molecular identifiers were introduced. cDNA synthesis was primed from both the TCR alpha and TCR beta constant segments. Two PCR steps were used to amplify libraries, with sample barcodes and sequencing adapters being added in the second step. Libraries were sequenced on Illumina HiSeq 2500 (2x100 bp) or NovaSeq (2x150 bp). On the study's bioinformatics: Reads were demultiplexed and collapsed into UMI consensus sequences with MIGEC, and V(D)J alignment was performed with MiXCR. Using edgeR on replicate PBMC samples, clonotypes were called vaccine-responding if FDR was below 0.01 and the log2 fold change was above 5 up to day 15. CD4 or CD8 identity was assigned to each bulk clonotype according to whether the clonotype was present at higher abundance in the sequenced CD4 repertoire or the sequenced CD8 repertoire. The public reads were quality trimmed at Q25 with fastp and then assembled into clones with MiXCR by TCRdb, keeping productive beta chains. When rows share a CDR3 protein, they turn into one entry using the most common DNA and genes. The V and J calls were determined by TCRdb, not by the authors. This sample lists about 260,000 distinct CDR3 sequences; 10% to 15% were detected once. The ten largest clonotypes hold about 0.51% of the sample.

The receptor was isolated from a man aged 25 to 45 who received the YFV17D yellow fever vaccine. This specimen consisted of CD4+ T cells sorted from PBMCs, obtained 45 days after the yellow fever booster vaccination. The chain is made from TRBV4-3 and TRBJ2-5; the D gene remains uncertain. The sequenced DNA: TGCGCCAGCAGCCAAGGCGCGCATTTGAGGACCCAGTACTTC. This gives the protein CASSQGAHLRTQYF.